These 3 T cell receptor beta chains share one sample of origin, sequenced in a study of response to subunit inactivated influenza vaccine. TCRdb re-called the RT-PCR reads with MiXCR, one entry per CDR3 protein. The sample lists 650,000 to 800,000 distinct CDR3 sequences; around 14% were seen once. This specimen consisted of PBMCs from blood, obtained 14 to 15 days before vaccination. These receptors all stem from a man aged 50-60 years who received an inactivated influenza vaccine.

This clonotype has a count of ten or more. This chain connects TRBV28 to TRBJ2-3; unclear D gene. CDR3 length equals 14 residues. Trimming left V 6 bases short and J 0 bases short, with 10 bases between. CDR1 and CDR2 (germline): MDHEN, SYDVKM. The CDR3 DNA is TGTGCCAGCAGCCGGTCTTTTAGCACAGATACGCAGTATTTT. The encoded protein is CASSRSFSTDTQYF.

V usage is TRBV12-3 or TRBV12-4 and J usage is TRBJ2-1; 9 bases align to TRBD2. CDR3 size: 15 residues. J was trimmed by 5 bases and V by 6 bases; bases with no gene match: 8. Here the CDR3 DNA reads TGTGCCAGCAGCCATTGGCGGGGGGGAAACAATGAGCAGTTCTTC. This gives the protein CASSHWRGGNNEQFF.

The table lists this clonotype with many counts. The chain employs TRBV28 and TRBJ2-7; 12 bases are a match to TRBD2. Germline assignment: CDR1 MDHEN and CDR2 SYDVKM. The J segment lost 6 bases and the V segment lost 2 bases, leaving 8 bases of the junction unmatched. There are 16 residues in the CDR3. CDR3 DNA: TGTGCCAGCAGTTTACCGAGACTAGCGGGAGTCTCCGAGCAGTACTTC. Amino acid sequence: CASSLPRLAGVSEQYF.